The present entry profiles one T cell receptor beta chain with its context. The antigen remains unidentified. Researchers used 5'RACE with constant-segment primers to make TCR alpha and TCR beta cDNA libraries that carry sample barcodes and UMIs. TCRdb recomputed calls from the 5' RACE reads with MiXCR, one row per CDR3 protein. The data show 100,000 to 120,000 distinct CDR3 sequences, 15% to 20% seen once. This sample stems from a study of T-cell memory formation after mild COVID-19. About the research overall: Each donor largely had its own TCR clusters. Whole-study findings and limits: Nothing confirmed that second-wave clones peaking on day 37 were specific for SARS-CoV-2. Clones that contracted from day 15 to 85 had balanced CD4/CD8; later expanders were CD4+ biased.

V was clipped by 6 bases and J by 1 base; unmatched bases: 6. The germline V gene encodes CDR1 ENHRY and CDR2 SYGVKD. The length of the CDR3 is 15 residues. Sequences were obtained from PBMCs or a T cell subset sorted from them (not recorded which). The rearrangement links TRBV10-3 to TRBJ2-7, with 10 bases identical to TRBD1. The TCR sequence derives from a young man who had mild COVID-19 (a few samples of this study predate the infection). Cell type and time point are not known. CDR3 sequence (DNA): TGTGCCATCAGCTCCGGGACAGGGGTATCCTACGAGCAGTACTTC. Translated: CAISSGTGVSYEQYF.